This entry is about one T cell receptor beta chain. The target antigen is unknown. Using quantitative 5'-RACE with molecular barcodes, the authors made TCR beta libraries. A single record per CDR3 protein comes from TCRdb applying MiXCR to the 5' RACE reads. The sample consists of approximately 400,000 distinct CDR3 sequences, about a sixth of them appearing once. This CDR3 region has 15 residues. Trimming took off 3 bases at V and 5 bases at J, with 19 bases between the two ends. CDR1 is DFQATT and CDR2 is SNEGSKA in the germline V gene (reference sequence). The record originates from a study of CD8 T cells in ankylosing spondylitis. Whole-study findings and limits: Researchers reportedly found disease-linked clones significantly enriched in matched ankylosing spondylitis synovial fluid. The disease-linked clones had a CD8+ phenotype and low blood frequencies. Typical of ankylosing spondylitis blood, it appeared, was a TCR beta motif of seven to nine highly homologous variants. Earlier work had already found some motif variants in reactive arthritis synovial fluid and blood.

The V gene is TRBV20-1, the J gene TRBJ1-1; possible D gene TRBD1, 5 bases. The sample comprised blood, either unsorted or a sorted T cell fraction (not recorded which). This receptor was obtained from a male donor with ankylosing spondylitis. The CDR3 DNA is TGCAGTGCTAGTGGGGGAATGGATGGCAAGACTGAAGCTTTCTTT. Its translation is CSASGGMDGKTEAFF.